The 3 T cell receptor beta chains below all came from one sample that was sequenced in a study of cytomegalovirus exposure and HLA in healthy donors. PCR used 60 Vbeta primers and 13 Jbeta primers. Profiled with immunoSEQ multiplex PCR; TCRdb holds only in-frame clones, not every one. The sample gives around 62,000 clones, under 80% of which show up once; about 4.8% is in the top ten. Sample: PBMCs. These receptors came from a male donor in good health and CMV-seropositive.

V gene TRBV6-5 combines with J gene TRBJ1-2; D is ambiguous. V lost 0 bases to trimming and J lost 4 bases, with 9 bases between them. Germline CDR1 and CDR2: MNHEY and SVGAGI. The CDR3 runs to 14 residues. The CDR3 DNA follows: TGTGCCAGCAGTTACTCTCACAGATTCTATGGCTACACCTTC. It specifies CASSYSHRFYGYTF.

V and J are TRBV18 and TRBJ2-3; 11 bases align to TRBD2. The germline CDR1 and CDR2 sequences are KGHSH and LQKENI. The ends lost 2 bases at V and 0 bases at J; junction bases unmatched: 7. The CDR3 has 18 amino acids. Written as DNA, the CDR3 is TGTGCCAGCTCACCAATACAGACTAGCGGGATTAGCACAGATACGCAGTATTTT. Amino acids: CASSPIQTSGISTDTQYF.

This clone came up once. The chain's CDR3 is CASSDIQGAHEQYF. DNA of the CDR3: TGTGCCAGCAGTGACATACAGGGGGCTCACGAGCAGTACTTC. This chain connects TRBV6-1 to TRBJ2-7; the match to TRBD1 covers 9 bases. The germline CDR1 and CDR2 sequences are MNHNS and SASEGT. This CDR3 contains 14 residues. V shed 3 bases and J 5 bases; nucleotides not matched to a gene: 5.